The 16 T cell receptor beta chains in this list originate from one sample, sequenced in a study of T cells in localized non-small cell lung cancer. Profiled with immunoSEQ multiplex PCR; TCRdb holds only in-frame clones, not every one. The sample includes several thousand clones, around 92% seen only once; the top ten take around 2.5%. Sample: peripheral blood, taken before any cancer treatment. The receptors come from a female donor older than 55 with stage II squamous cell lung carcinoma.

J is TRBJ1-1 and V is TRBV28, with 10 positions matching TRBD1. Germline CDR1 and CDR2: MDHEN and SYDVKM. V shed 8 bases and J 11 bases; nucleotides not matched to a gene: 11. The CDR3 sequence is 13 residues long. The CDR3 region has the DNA TGTGCCAGCCGCGGACAGGGGGGTTTTGGTGCTTTCTTT. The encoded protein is CASRGQGGFGAFF. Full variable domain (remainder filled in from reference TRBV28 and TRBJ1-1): DVKVTQSSRYLVKRTGEKVFLECVQDMDHENMFWYRQDPGLGLRLIYFSYDVKMKEKGDIPEGYSVSREKKERFSLILESASTNQTSMYLCASRGQGGFGAFFGQGTRLTVV.

The CDR3 region is CSASGGETQYF. The CDR3 DNA reads as TGCAGTGCTAGCGGGGGAGAGACCCAGTACTTC. This chain uses TRBV20-1 with TRBJ2-5, with D perhaps TRBD2 (6 bases). Germline V gene data show CDR1 as DFQATT and CDR2 as SNEGSKA (reference sequence). Trimming pared 3 bases from V and 4 bases from J, leaving 6 bases between. The CDR3 extends over 11 amino acids.

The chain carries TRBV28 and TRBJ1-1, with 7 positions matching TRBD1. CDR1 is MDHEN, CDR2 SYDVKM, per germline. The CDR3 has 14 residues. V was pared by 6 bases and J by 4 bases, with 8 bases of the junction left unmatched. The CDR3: CASSRGTVVTEAFF. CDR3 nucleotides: TGTGCCAGCAGCCGGGGGACAGTGGTCACTGAAGCTTTCTTT.

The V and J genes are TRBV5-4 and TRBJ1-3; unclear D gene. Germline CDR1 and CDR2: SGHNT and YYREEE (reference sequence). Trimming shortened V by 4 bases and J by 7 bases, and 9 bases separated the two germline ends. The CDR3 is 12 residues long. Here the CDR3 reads CASSRETNTIYF. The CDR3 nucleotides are TGTGCCAGCAGCCGAGAGACGAACACCATATATTTT. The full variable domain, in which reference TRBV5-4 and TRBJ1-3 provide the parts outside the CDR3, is ETGVTQSPTHLIKTRGQQVTLRCSSQSGHNTVSWYQQALGQGPQFIFQYYREEENGRGNFPPRFSGLQFPNYSSELNVNALELDDSALYLCASSRETNTIYFGEGSWLTVV.

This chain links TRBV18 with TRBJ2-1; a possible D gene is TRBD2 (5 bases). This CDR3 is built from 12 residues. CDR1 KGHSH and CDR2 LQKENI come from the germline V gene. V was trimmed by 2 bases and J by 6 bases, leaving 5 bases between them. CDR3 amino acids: CASSPTSNEQFF. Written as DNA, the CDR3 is TGTGCCAGCTCACCAACTAGCAATGAGCAGTTCTTC.

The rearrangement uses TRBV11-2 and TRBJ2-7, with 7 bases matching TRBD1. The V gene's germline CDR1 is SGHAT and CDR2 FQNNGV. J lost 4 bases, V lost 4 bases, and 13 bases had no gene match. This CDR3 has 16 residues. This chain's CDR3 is CASSSDRQGTPYEQYF. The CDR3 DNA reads TGTGCCAGCAGCTCGGACCGACAGGGAACTCCTTACGAGCAGTACTTC.

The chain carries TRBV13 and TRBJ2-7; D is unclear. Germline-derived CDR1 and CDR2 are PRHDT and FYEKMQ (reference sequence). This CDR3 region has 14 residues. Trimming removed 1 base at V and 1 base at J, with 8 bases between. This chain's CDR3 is CASSLVRQSYEQYF. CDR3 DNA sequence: TGTGCCAGCAGCTTAGTGCGGCAGTCCTACGAGCAGTACTTC.

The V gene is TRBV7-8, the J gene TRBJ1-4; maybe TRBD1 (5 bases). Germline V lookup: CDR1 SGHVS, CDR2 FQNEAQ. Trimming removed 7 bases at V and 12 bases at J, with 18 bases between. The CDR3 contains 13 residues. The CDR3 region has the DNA TGTGCCAGCACCTCTAGGGCCCGAGGGGAACTGTTTTTT. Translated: CASTSRARGELFF. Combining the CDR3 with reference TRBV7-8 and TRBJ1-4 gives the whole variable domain GAGVSQSPRYKVAKRGQDVALRCDPISGHVSLFWYQQALGQGPEFLTYFQNEAQLDKSGLPSDRFFAERPEGSVSTLKIQRTQQEDSAVYLCASTSRARGELFFGSGTQLSVL.

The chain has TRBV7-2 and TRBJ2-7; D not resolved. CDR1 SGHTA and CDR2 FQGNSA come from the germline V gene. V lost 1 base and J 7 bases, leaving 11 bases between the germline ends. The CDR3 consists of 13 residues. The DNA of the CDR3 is TGTGCCAGCAGCTTAGACGGGCTAAGGGAGCAGTACTTC. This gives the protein CASSLDGLREQYF.

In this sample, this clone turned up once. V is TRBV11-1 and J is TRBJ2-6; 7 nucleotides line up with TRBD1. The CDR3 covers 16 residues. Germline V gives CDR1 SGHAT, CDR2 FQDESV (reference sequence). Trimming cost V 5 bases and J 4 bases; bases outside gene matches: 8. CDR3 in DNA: TGTGCCAGCAGCCCTCGACAGGGCGGAGGGGCCAACGTCCTGACTTTC. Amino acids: CASSPRQGGGANVLTF.

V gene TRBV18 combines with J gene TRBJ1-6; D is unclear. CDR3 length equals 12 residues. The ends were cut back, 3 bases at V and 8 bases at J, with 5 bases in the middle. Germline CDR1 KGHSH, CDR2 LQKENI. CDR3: CASSPGDSPLHF. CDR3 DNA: TGTGCCAGCTCACCCGGGGATTCACCCCTCCACTTT.

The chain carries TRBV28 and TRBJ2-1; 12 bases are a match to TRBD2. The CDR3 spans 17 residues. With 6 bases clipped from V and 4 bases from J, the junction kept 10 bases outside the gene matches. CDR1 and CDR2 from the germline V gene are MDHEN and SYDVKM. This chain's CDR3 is CASRKTRLAGVYNEQFF. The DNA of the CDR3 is TGTGCCAGCAGGAAGACGCGACTAGCGGGGGTTTACAATGAGCAGTTCTTC.

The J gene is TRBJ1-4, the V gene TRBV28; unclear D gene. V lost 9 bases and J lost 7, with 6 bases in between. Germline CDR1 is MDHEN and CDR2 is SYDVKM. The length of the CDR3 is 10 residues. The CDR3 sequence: CASSGEKLFF. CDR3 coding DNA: TGTGCCAGTAGTGGTGAAAAACTGTTTTTT.

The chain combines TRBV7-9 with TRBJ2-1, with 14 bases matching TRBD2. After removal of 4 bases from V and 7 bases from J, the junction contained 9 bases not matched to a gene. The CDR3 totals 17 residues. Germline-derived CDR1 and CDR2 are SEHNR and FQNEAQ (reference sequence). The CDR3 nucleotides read TGTGCCAGCAGCTCCCACTCCGGACTAGCGGGGGGAAATGAGCAGTTCTTC. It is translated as CASSSHSGLAGGNEQFF.

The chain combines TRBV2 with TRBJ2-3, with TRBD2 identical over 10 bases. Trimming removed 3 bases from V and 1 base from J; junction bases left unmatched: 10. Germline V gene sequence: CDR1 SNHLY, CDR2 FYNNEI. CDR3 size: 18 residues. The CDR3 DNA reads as TGTGCCAGCAGTGAGGCGGCTAGCGGGAGCTACCGCACAGATACGCAGTATTTT. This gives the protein CASSEAASGSYRTDTQYF.

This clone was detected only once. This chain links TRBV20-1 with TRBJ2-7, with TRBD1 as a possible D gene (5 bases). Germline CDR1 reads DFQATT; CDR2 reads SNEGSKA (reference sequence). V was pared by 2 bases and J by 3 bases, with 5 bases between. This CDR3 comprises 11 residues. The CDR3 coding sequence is TGCAGTGCTAGAACAGGCTACGAGCAGTACTTC. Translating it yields CSARTGYEQYF.